This entry features one TCR beta chain sequence. Profiled with immunoSEQ multiplex PCR; TCRdb holds only in-frame clones, not every one. The profile covers more than 95,000 clones, with about 87% appearing a single time and more than 8% taken by the ten largest. The data belong to a study of T cell responses to AZD1222 COVID-19 vaccine. Study background: Analysis merged second doses at about 4 or about 12 weeks.

With 3 bases removed from V and 3 bases from J, the gap between germline ends came to 9 bases. CDR1 is MDHEN and CDR2 is SYDVKM in the germline V gene. There are 13 residues in the CDR3. The starting material was peripheral blood, obtained on day 0 of AZD1222 vaccination. V gene TRBV28 combines with J gene TRBJ2-7, with D perhaps assigned TRBD1 or TRBD2 (6 bases each). The clonotype comes from an adult in good health. Written as DNA, the CDR3 is TGTGCCAGCAGTTTTGGGGGGCTCTACGAGCAGTACTTC. This gives the protein CASSFGGLYEQYF.